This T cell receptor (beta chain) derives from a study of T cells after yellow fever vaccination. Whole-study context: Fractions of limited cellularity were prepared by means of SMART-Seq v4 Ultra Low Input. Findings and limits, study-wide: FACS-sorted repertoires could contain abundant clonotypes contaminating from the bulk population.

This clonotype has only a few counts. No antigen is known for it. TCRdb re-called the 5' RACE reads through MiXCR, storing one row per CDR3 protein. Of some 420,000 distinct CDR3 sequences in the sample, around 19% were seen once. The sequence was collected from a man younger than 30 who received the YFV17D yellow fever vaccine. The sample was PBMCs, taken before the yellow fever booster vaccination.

CDR3 in amino acids: CASSYGWQGNSPLHF. CDR3 in DNA: TGTGCCAGCAGTTACGGTTGGCAGGGTAATTCACCCCTCCACTTT. The chain employs TRBV6-6 and TRBJ1-6, with a tentative D call TRBD1 (5 bases). Germline CDR1 reads MNHNY; CDR2 reads SVGAGI (reference sequence). Trimming left V 2 bases short and J 6 bases short, with 11 bases between. This CDR3 is 15 amino acids long.